This is a list of T cell receptor beta chains from one sample in a study of OX40 agonist ivuxolimab in advanced cancers. Clones were sequenced by immunoSEQ multiplex PCR, and TCRdb holds only the in-frame ones, with some missing. The sample has tens of thousands of clones; about 70% are singletons. The specimen was CD4+ or CD8+ T cells sorted from blood, collected in a trial of the OX40 agonist ivuxolimab. These receptors were taken from an adult with an advanced solid tumor such as melanoma, head and neck, liver or kidney cancer. Each CDR3 is given with its conserved first and last residue. A D gene is named only where the DNA matches it firmly. Expanded clones are given a class, and other clones once, few, many or no size at all.

abundance: -
d_gene: TRBD1
j_gene: TRBJ1-4
v_gene: TRBV28
len: 16
CDR3aa: CASSTPGTGGTEKLFF
CDR3nt: TGTGCCAGCAGTACCCCCGGGACAGGGGGCACTGAAAAACTGTTTTTT

abundance: -
d_gene: -
j_gene: TRBJ2-3
v_gene: TRBV5-1
len: 15
CDR3aa: CASSLVKGLTDTQYF
CDR3nt: TGCGCCAGCAGCTTGGTTAAGGGGCTGACAGATACGCAGTATTTT

abundance: once
d_gene: TRBD1
j_gene: TRBJ2-2
v_gene: TRBV10-1
len: 17
CDR3aa: CASSESRLGQGTGELFF
CDR3nt: TGCGCCAGCAGTGAGTCGAGACTGGGACAGGGCACCGGGGAGCTGTTTTTT

abundance: -
d_gene: TRBD1
j_gene: TRBJ1-2
v_gene: TRBV19
len: 11
CDR3aa: CASSTRTGPTF
CDR3nt: TGTGCCAGTAGTACCCGGACAGGGCCCACCTTC

abundance: -
d_gene: -
j_gene: TRBJ2-5
v_gene: TRBV7-9
len: 13
CDR3aa: CASSLRQKETQYF
CDR3nt: TGTGCCAGCAGCTTAAGACAAAAGGAGACCCAGTACTTC

abundance: -
d_gene: -
j_gene: TRBJ1-5
v_gene: TRBV6-6
len: 10
CDR3aa: CASSYQPQHF
CDR3nt: TGTGCCAGCAGTTACCAGCCCCAGCATTTT

abundance: -
d_gene: -
j_gene: TRBJ1-1
v_gene: TRBV5-1
len: 15
CDR3aa: CASSLDPSGNTEAFF
CDR3nt: TGCGCCAGCAGCTTAGATCCCTCGGGGAACACTGAAGCTTTCTTT

abundance: -
d_gene: -
j_gene: TRBJ1-3
v_gene: TRBV5-4
len: 15
CDR3aa: CASSLKGSSGNTIYF
CDR3nt: TGTGCCAGCAGCTTGAAGGGGTCCTCTGGAAACACCATATATTTT

abundance: -
d_gene: -
j_gene: TRBJ1-2
v_gene: TRBV27
len: 13
CDR3aa: CASSSTVNYGYTF
CDR3nt: TGTGCCAGCTCATCGACAGTTAACTATGGCTACACCTTC

abundance: once
d_gene: -
j_gene: TRBJ1-1
v_gene: TRBV29-1
len: 14
CDR3aa: CSVRRTGSNTEAFF
CDR3nt: TGCAGCGTCAGACGAACGGGGTCGAACACTGAAGCTTTCTTT

abundance: -
d_gene: -
j_gene: TRBJ1-1
v_gene: TRBV10-3
len: 14
CDR3aa: CAISERTRDTEAFF
CDR3nt: TGTGCCATCAGTGAGCGAACTAGGGACACTGAAGCTTTCTTT

abundance: -
d_gene: TRBD1
j_gene: TRBJ2-6
v_gene: TRBV6-5
len: 14
CDR3aa: CASRGQGAANVLTF
CDR3nt: TGTGCCAGCAGGGGACAGGGGGCAGCCAACGTCCTGACTTTC

abundance: -
d_gene: TRBD2
j_gene: TRBJ2-1
v_gene: TRBV5-6
len: 14
CDR3aa: CASSLGTRVREQFF
CDR3nt: TGTGCCAGCAGCCTCGGGACTAGAGTACGTGAGCAGTTCTTC

abundance: -
d_gene: -
j_gene: TRBJ1-1
v_gene: TRBV25-1
len: 14
CDR3aa: CASGDPIGNTEAFF
CDR3nt: TGTGCCAGCGGGGATCCTATAGGGAACACTGAAGCTTTCTTT

abundance: -
d_gene: TRBD1
j_gene: TRBJ1-5
v_gene: TRBV10-2
len: 17
CDR3aa: CASSDHGTGDSNQPQHF
CDR3nt: TGCGCCAGCAGTGACCATGGGACAGGTGATAGCAATCAGCCCCAGCATTTT

abundance: -
d_gene: TRBD1
j_gene: TRBJ2-2
v_gene: TRBV9
len: 13
CDR3aa: CASRTGTDGELFF
CDR3nt: TGTGCCAGCAGGACCGGGACAGACGGGGAGCTGTTTTTT

abundance: few
d_gene: TRBD1
j_gene: TRBJ1-1
v_gene: TRBV6-5
len: 14
CDR3aa: CASNLRGQRAEAFF
CDR3nt: TGTGCCAGCAACCTCAGGGGGCAGAGGGCTGAAGCTTTCTTT

abundance: -
d_gene: -
j_gene: TRBJ2-1
v_gene: TRBV7-9
len: 18
CDR3aa: CASSFRDPGDHITNEQFF
CDR3nt: TGTGCCAGCAGCTTCCGGGACCCCGGAGACCATATTACGAATGAGCAGTTCTTC

abundance: -
d_gene: TRBD1
j_gene: TRBJ1-1
v_gene: TRBV7-9
len: 14
CDR3aa: CASSQTGVGTEAFF
CDR3nt: TGTGCCAGCAGCCAGACAGGGGTAGGCACTGAAGCTTTCTTT

abundance: -
d_gene: -
j_gene: TRBJ2-3
v_gene: TRBV6-1
len: 14
CDR3aa: CASRSGAFTDTQYF
CDR3nt: TGTGCCAGCAGGTCAGGGGCCTTCACAGATACGCAGTATTTT

abundance: -
d_gene: TRBD2
j_gene: TRBJ2-1
v_gene: TRBV2
len: 15
CDR3aa: CASRVSGGAANEQFF
CDR3nt: TGTGCCAGCAGAGTTAGCGGGGGGGCGGCCAATGAGCAGTTCTTC

abundance: -
d_gene: -
j_gene: TRBJ1-1
v_gene: TRBV18
len: 14
CDR3aa: CASSPTDRNTEAFF
CDR3nt: TGTGCCAGCTCACCAACTGACAGAAACACTGAAGCTTTCTTT

abundance: -
d_gene: -
j_gene: TRBJ2-7
v_gene: TRBV5-1
len: 14
CDR3aa: CASSLGTVGREQYF
CDR3nt: TGCGCCAGCAGCCTAGGGACGGTGGGCCGCGAGCAGTACTTC

abundance: few
d_gene: -
j_gene: TRBJ2-2
v_gene: TRBV30
len: 13
CDR3aa: CAWKAQDTGELFF
CDR3nt: TGTGCCTGGAAGGCCCAGGACACCGGGGAGCTGTTTTTT

abundance: few
d_gene: -
j_gene: TRBJ1-6
v_gene: TRBV4-1
len: 16
CDR3aa: CASSSSPGLDSSPLHF
CDR3nt: TGCGCCAGCAGCTCCTCTCCGGGACTGGATAGTTCACCCCTCCACTTT

abundance: -
d_gene: TRBD2
j_gene: TRBJ2-1
v_gene: TRBV11-2
len: 15
CDR3aa: CASSLLAGVGNEQFF
CDR3nt: TGTGCCAGCAGCTTACTTGCGGGGGTGGGTAATGAGCAGTTCTTC

abundance: -
d_gene: -
j_gene: TRBJ1-4
v_gene: TRBV5-1
len: 13
CDR3aa: CASSLPGLEKLFF
CDR3nt: TGCGCCAGCAGCTTGCCTGGACTGGAAAAACTGTTTTTT